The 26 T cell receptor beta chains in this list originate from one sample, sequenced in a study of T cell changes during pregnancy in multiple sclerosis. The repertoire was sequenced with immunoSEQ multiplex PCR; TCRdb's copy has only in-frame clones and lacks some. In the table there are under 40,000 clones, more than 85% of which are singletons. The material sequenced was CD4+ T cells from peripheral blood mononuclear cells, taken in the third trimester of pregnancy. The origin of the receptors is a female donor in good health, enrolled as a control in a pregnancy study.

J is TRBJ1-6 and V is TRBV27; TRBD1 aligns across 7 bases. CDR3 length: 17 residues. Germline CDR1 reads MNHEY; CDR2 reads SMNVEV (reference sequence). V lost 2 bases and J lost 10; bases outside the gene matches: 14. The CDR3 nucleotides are TGTGCCAGCAGTTTAAGTCCCCGGACAGGTGGGGCCTCACCCCTCCACTTT. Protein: CASSLSPRTGGASPLHF.

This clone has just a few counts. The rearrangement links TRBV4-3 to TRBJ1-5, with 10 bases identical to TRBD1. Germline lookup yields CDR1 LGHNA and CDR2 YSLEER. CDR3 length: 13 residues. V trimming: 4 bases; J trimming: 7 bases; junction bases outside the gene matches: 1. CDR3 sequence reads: CASSRDRGQPQHF. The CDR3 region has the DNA TGCGCCAGCAGCCGGGACAGGGGCCAGCCCCAGCATTTT.

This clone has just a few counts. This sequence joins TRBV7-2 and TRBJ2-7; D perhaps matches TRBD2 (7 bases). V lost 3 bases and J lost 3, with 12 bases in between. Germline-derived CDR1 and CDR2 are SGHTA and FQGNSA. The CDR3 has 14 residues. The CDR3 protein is CASSLGGAVYEQYF. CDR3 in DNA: TGTGCCAGCAGCTTGGGGGGGGCTGTCTACGAGCAGTACTTC.

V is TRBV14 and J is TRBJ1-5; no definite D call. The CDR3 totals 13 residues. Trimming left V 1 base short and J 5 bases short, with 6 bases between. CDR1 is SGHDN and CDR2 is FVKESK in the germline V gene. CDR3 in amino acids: CASSQAGDQPQHF. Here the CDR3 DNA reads TGTGCCAGCAGCCAAGCGGGTGATCAGCCCCAGCATTTT.

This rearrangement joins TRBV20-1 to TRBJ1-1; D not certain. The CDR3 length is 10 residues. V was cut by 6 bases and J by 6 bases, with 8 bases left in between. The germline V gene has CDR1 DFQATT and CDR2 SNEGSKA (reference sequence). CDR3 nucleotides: TGCAGTGCGGGGAGGGCTGAAGCTTTCTTT. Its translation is CSAGRAEAFF.

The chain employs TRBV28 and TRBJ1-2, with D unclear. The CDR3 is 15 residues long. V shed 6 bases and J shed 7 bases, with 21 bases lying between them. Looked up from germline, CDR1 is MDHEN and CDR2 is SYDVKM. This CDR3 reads CASSTRSERVGGYTF. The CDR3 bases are TGTGCCAGCAGCACTCGGTCAGAGAGGGTTGGTGGCTACACCTTC.

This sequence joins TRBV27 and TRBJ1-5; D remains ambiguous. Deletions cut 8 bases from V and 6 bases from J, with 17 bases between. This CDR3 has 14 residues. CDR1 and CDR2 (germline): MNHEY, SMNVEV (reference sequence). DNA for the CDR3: TGTGCCAGCTCGCGCTTCATGGGAGGTCAGCCCCAGCATTTT. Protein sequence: CASSRFMGGQPQHF.

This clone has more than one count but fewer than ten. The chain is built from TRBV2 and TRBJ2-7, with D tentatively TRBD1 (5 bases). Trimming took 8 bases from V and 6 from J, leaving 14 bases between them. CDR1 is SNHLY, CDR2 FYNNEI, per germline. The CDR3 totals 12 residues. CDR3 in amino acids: CASHLDRGEQYF. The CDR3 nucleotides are TGTGCCAGCCACCTGGATAGGGGCGAGCAGTACTTC.

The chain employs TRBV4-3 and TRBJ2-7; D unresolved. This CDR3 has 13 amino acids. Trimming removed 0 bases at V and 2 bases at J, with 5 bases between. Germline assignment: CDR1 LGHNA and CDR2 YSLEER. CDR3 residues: CASSQESTYEQYF. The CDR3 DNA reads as TGCGCCAGCAGCCAAGAGTCAACCTACGAGCAGTACTTC.

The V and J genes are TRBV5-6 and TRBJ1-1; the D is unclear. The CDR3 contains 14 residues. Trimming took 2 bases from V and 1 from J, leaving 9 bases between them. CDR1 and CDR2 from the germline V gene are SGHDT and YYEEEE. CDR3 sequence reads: CASSFIVSNTEAFF. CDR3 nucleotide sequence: TGTGCCAGCAGCTTTATAGTTTCGAACACTGAAGCTTTCTTT.

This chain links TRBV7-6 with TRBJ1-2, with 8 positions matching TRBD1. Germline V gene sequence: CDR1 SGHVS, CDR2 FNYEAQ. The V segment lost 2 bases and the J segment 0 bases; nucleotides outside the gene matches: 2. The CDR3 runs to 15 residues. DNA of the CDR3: TGTGCCAGCAGCTTACAGGACAGGGCTAACTATGGCTACACCTTC. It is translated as CASSLQDRANYGYTF.

The CDR3 reads CASSLLDRSNQPQHF. The CDR3 nucleotides read TGTGCCAGCAGCTTATTGGACAGGAGCAATCAGCCCCAGCATTTT. V and J are TRBV7-6 and TRBJ1-5; 7 nucleotides match TRBD1. The germline V gene has CDR1 SGHVS and CDR2 FNYEAQ. V was pared by 2 bases and J by 1 base, with 2 bases of the junction left unmatched. The length of the CDR3 is 15 residues.

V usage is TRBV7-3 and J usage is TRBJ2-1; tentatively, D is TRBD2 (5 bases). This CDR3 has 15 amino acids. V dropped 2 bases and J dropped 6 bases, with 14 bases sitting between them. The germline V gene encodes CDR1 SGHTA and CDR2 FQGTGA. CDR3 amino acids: CASSLGFSLANEQFF. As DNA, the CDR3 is TGTGCCAGCAGCTTAGGGTTCTCCCTAGCCAATGAGCAGTTCTTC.

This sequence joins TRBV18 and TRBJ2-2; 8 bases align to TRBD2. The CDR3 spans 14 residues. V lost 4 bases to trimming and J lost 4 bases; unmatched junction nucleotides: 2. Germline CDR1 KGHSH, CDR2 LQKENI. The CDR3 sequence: CASSLAGSTGELFF. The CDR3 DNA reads TGTGCCAGCTCACTAGCGGGGTCCACCGGGGAGCTGTTTTTT.

This CDR3 is CASSLARFGARETQYF. The CDR3 DNA is TGTGCCAGCAGCTTAGCGCGATTTGGGGCCCGAGAGACCCAGTACTTC. The rearrangement uses TRBV7-2 and TRBJ2-5; D possibly corresponds to TRBD1 (5 bases). Germline lookup yields CDR1 SGHTA and CDR2 FQGNSA. The CDR3 covers 16 residues. Trimming removed 0 bases from V and 4 bases from J, with 15 bases in between.

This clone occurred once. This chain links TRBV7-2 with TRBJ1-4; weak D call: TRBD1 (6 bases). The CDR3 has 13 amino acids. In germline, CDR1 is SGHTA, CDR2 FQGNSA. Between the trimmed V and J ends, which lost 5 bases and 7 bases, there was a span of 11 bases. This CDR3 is CASSLGGLEKLFF. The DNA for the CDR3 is TGTGCCAGCAGCCTCGGGGGGCTTGAAAAACTGTTTTTT. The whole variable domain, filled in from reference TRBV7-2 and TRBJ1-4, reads GAGVSQSPSNKVTEKGKDVELRCDPISGHTALYWYRQSLGQGLEFLIYFQGNSAPDKSGLPSDRFSAERTGGSVSTLTIQRTQQEDSAVYLCASSLGGLEKLFFGSGTQLSVL.

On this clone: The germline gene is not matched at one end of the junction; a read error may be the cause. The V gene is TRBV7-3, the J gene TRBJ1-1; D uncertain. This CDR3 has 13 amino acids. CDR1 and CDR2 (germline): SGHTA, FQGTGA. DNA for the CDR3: TGTGCCAGCAGCCTAACAGCGAACACTGAAGCTTTCTTT. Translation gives CASSLTANTEAFF.

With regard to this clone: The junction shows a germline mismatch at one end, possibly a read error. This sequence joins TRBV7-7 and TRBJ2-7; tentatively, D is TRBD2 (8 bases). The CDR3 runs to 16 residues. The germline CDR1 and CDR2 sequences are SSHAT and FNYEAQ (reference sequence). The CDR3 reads CASSRTGSGRGNEQYF. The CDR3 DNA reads TGTGCTAGCAGCCGGACAGGATCCGGGAGGGGGAACGAGCAGTACTTC.

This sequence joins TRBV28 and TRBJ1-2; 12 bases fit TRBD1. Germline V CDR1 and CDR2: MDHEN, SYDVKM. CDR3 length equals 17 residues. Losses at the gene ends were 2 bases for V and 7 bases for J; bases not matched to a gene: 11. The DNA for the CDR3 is TGTGCCAGCAGTTTAGCGGGGACAGGGGGCGAATACGGTGGCTACACCTTC. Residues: CASSLAGTGGEYGGYTF.

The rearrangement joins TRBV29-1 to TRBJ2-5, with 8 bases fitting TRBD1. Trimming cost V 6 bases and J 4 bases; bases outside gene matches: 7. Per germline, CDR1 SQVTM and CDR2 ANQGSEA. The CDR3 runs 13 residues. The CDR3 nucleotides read TGCAGCGTCGAAACAGGGGGGACAGAGACCCAGTACTTC. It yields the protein CSVETGGTETQYF.

The CDR3 protein is CASTDRGPEYF. The CDR3 bases are TGTGCCAGCACCGACAGGGGGCCCGAGTACTTC. The chain combines TRBV2 with TRBJ2-5, with TRBD1 matching over 10 bases. Germline CDR1 and CDR2: SNHLY and FYNNEI. This CDR3 comprises 11 residues. V dropped 7 bases and J dropped 12; count of bases not matched to a gene: 5.

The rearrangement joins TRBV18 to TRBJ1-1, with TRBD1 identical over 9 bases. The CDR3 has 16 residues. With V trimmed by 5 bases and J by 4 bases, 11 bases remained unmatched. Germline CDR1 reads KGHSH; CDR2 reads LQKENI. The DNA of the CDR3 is TGTGCCAGCTCATCCGGGACAGGGTCGATTTCCACTGAAGCTTTCTTT. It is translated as CASSSGTGSISTEAFF.

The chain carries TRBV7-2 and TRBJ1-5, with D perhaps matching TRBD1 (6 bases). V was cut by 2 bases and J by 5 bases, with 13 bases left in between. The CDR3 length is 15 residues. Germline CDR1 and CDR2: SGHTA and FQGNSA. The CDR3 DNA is TGTGCCAGCAGCTTAAGGCGACAGGATGATCAGCCCCAGCATTTT. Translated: CASSLRRQDDQPQHF.

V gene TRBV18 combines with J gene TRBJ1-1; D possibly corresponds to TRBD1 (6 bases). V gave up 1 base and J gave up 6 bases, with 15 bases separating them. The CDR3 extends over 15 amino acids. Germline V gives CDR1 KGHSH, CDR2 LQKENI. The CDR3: CASSPQGDRTAEAFF. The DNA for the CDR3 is TGTGCCAGCTCACCACAGGGGGACCGTACAGCTGAAGCTTTCTTT.

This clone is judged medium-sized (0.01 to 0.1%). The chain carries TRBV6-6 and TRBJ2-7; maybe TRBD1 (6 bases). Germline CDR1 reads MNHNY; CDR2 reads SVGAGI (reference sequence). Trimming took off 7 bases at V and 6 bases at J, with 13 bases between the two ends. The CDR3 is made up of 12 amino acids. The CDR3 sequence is CASTRDTSEQYF. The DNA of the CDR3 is TGTGCCAGCACCCGGGACACCAGCGAGCAGTACTTC.

DNA of the CDR3: TGTGCCAGCAGCCTAAAGACAAATGGCTACACCTTC. Its translation: CASSLKTNGYTF. The chain is built from TRBV7-2 and TRBJ1-2; the D is unclear. Germline CDR1 and CDR2: SGHTA and FQGNSA. The CDR3 covers 12 residues. The V gene lost 5 bases and the J gene lost 6 bases, with 10 bases spanning the gap.